These 32 T cell receptor beta chains were sequenced from one sample in a study of T-cell memory formation after mild COVID-19. TCRdb reanalysed the 5' RACE reads using MiXCR and keeps one entry per CDR3 protein. This table holds 470,000 or so distinct CDR3 sequences, roughly 17% found once. Sequencing used PBMCs or a T cell subset sorted from them (not recorded which). These receptors were taken from a man younger than 30 who had mild COVID-19 (a few samples of this study predate the infection). Cell type and time point are not known.

This sequence joins TRBV9 and TRBJ1-2; D is uncertain. Looked up from germline, CDR1 is SGDLS and CDR2 is YYNGEE. The CDR3 contains 12 residues. V gave up 2 bases and J gave up 8 bases, with 10 bases separating them. The CDR3: CASSVRAGGYTF. The DNA for the CDR3 is TGTGCCAGCAGCGTTCGTGCGGGCGGCTACACCTTC.

This rearrangement joins TRBV7-6 to TRBJ1-6; D gene unclear. The V gene's germline CDR1 is SGHVS and CDR2 FNYEAQ. This CDR3 has 16 amino acids. The ends were cut back, 1 base at V and 0 bases at J, with 7 bases in the middle. CDR3 in amino acids: CASSLDGSSYNSPLHF. The CDR3 nucleotides are TGTGCCAGCAGCTTAGATGGAAGCTCCTATAATTCACCCCTCCACTTT.

This clonotype occurred a few times. The gene calls are TRBV12-3 or TRBV12-4 and TRBJ1-1; 7 bases match TRBD1. Trimming cost V 8 bases and J 2 bases; bases outside gene matches: 8. The CDR3 runs 14 residues. CDR3 DNA sequence: TGTGCCAGCGTACTAACAGGGGCTAACACTGAAGCTTTCTTT. It translates to CASVLTGANTEAFF.

J is TRBJ2-3 and V is TRBV24-1; D possibly corresponds to TRBD2 (5 bases). The CDR3 is 14 amino acids. Germline values: CDR1 KGHDR, CDR2 SFDVKD. V was trimmed by 4 bases and J by 1 base, leaving 8 bases between them. The CDR3 DNA is TGTGCCACCAGTGAGTCCGGGGGCACAGATACGCAGTATTTT. Residues: CATSESGGTDTQYF.

As concerns this clonotype: One end of the junction does not line up with germline, which may come from a read error. The chain combines TRBV5-1 with TRBJ2-2; 7 nucleotides line up with TRBD2. Looked up from germline, CDR1 is SGHRS and CDR2 is YFSETQ. The CDR3 spans 19 residues. CDR3 nucleotides: TGCGCCAGCAGCTTGGTGGGTCCACGGAGCGGGGAAAACATCGGGGAGCTGTTTTTT. It is translated as CASSLVGPRSGENIGELFF.

The gene calls are TRBV7-3 and TRBJ2-3; 7 bases agree with TRBD2. The CDR3 is made up of 14 amino acids. From germline, CDR1 is SGHTA and CDR2 FQGTGA. V shed 5 bases and J 6 bases; nucleotides not matched to a gene: 8. The CDR3, as DNA: TGTGCCAGCAGCCCAGGCGGCGGGGGTGATACGCAGTATTTT. Translation: CASSPGGGGDTQYF. The entire variable domain, with the rest obtained from reference TRBV7-3 and TRBJ2-3, is as follows: GAGVSQTPSNKVTEKGKYVELRCDPISGHTALYWYRQSLGQGPEFLIYFQGTGAADDSGLPNDRFFAVRPEGSVSTLKIQRTERGDSAVYLCASSPGGGGDTQYFGPGTRLTVL.

V usage is TRBV5-6 and J usage is TRBJ1-4, with a weak D call TRBD1 (6 bases). The CDR3 totals 14 residues. V lost 6 bases and J 5 bases, leaving 14 bases between the germline ends. The germline CDR1 and CDR2 sequences are SGHDT and YYEEEE. This CDR3 reads CASIRDIGNEKLFF. CDR3 nucleotide sequence: TGTGCCAGCATCAGGGACATTGGGAATGAAAAACTGTTTTTT.

This clonotype was found a few times. This sequence joins TRBV11-2 and TRBJ2-2, with TRBD2 matching 8 bases. Germline loops: CDR1 SGHAT, CDR2 FQNNGV. There are 16 residues in the CDR3. V gave up 2 bases and J gave up 6 bases; unmatched junction bases: 8. The CDR3 sequence: CASSLHPGGQSGELFF. The DNA of the CDR3 is TGTGCCAGCAGCTTACACCCGGGGGGGCAATCCGGGGAGCTGTTTTTT. Using reference TRBV11-2 and TRBJ2-2 for the parts outside the CDR3, the full variable domain is EAGVAQSPRYKIIEKRQSVAFWCNPISGHATLYWYQQILGQGPKLLIQFQNNGVVDDSQLPKDRFSAERLKGVDSTLKIQPAKLEDSAVYLCASSLHPGGQSGELFFGEGSRLTVL.

The gene calls are TRBV10-3 and TRBJ2-3, with TRBD2 matching over 11 bases. The CDR3 runs to 17 residues. In germline, CDR1 is ENHRY, CDR2 SYGVKD. After removal of 7 bases from V and 1 base from J, the junction contained 10 bases not matched to a gene. The CDR3, as DNA: TGTGCCATCAACCCGGGACTAGCGGTTCCTGGCACAGATACGCAGTATTTT. Encoded protein: CAINPGLAVPGTDTQYF.

The chain links TRBV7-3 to TRBJ2-7; D tentatively reads TRBD1 or TRBD2 (5 bases each). Germline V CDR1 and CDR2: SGHTA, FQGTGA. The CDR3 consists of 16 residues. Deletions cut 5 bases from V and 0 bases from J, with 17 bases between. The CDR3 sequence: CASSRGPLGSSYEQYF. CDR3 nucleotides: TGTGCCAGCAGCAGGGGACCTTTGGGGAGCTCCTACGAGCAGTACTTC.

The chain links TRBV3-1 to TRBJ2-1; D remains ambiguous. CDR3 length: 13 residues. Between the trimmed V and J ends, which lost 0 bases and 12 bases, there was a span of 12 bases. Germline CDR1 and CDR2: LGHDT and YNNKEL (reference sequence). The CDR3 protein is CASSQDPHVRQFF. The CDR3 nucleotides are TGTGCCAGCAGCCAAGATCCCCACGTGAGGCAGTTCTTC.

This chain links TRBV6-5 with TRBJ1-2; D gene ambiguous. The CDR3 has 12 residues. Between the trimmed V and J ends, which lost 6 bases and 8 bases, there was a span of 13 bases. Germline V lookup: CDR1 MNHEY, CDR2 SVGAGI. This CDR3 is CASSGVVGGYTF. For the CDR3, the DNA is TGTGCCAGCAGCGGGGTCGTCGGGGGCTACACCTTC.

This clonotype was observed a few times. V and J are TRBV5-6 and TRBJ2-7, with 10 bases fitting TRBD1. The V segment lost 4 bases and the J segment 7 bases; nucleotides outside the gene matches: 8. CDR1 and CDR2 from the germline V gene are SGHDT and YYEEEE. The CDR3 has 14 amino acids. As DNA, the CDR3 is TGTGCCAGCAGCATACGGACAGGGGGAGGAGAGCAGTACTTC. Translated: CASSIRTGGGEQYF.

This clonotype was recorded a few times. The genes are TRBV9 and TRBJ2-3; 9 bases match TRBD1. The CDR3 contains 13 residues. V lost 3 bases, J lost 15 bases, and 11 bases stayed unmatched. Germline V lookup: CDR1 SGDLS, CDR2 YYNGEE. As DNA, the CDR3 is TGTGCCAGCAGCGGATACCCCGGGACAGGGCATTATTTT. This sequence encodes CASSGYPGTGHYF.

The V call is TRBV4-1, the J call TRBJ2-2, with D perhaps being TRBD1 or TRBD2 (5 bases each). Trimming pared 3 bases from V and 0 bases from J, leaving 17 bases between. Germline V gives CDR1 MGHRA, CDR2 YSYEKL. The CDR3 consists of 18 residues. The CDR3 is CASSHPSGGGTNTGELFF. CDR3 DNA: TGCGCCAGCAGCCACCCATCCGGTGGGGGAACGAACACCGGGGAGCTGTTTTTT.

The rearrangement uses TRBV4-1 and TRBJ2-7; the D is unclear. Germline loops: CDR1 MGHRA, CDR2 YSYEKL. V was clipped by 1 base and J by 5 bases, with 15 bases between them. The CDR3 is made up of 15 amino acids. CDR3 sequence: CASSQVAAPAHEQYV. CDR3 DNA: TGCGCCAGCAGCCAAGTGGCAGCCCCGGCTCACGAGCAGTACGTC.

CDR3 region: CSVVLSGANVLTF. CDR3 DNA: TGCAGCGTTGTCCTCTCTGGGGCCAACGTCCTGACTTTC. The chain has TRBV29-1 and TRBJ2-6; D ambiguous. The CDR3 runs to 13 residues. Trimming pared 4 bases from V and 0 bases from J, leaving 4 bases between. CDR1 is SQVTM, CDR2 ANQGSEA, per germline. The full variable domain, with the rest looked up from reference TRBV29-1 and TRBJ2-6, is SAVISQKPSRDICQRGTSLTIQCQVDSQVTMMFWYRQQPGQSLTLIATANQGSEATYESGFVIDKFPISRPNLTFSTLTVSNMSPEDSSIYLCSVVLSGANVLTFGAGSRLTVL.

The chain combines TRBV12-3 or TRBV12-4 with TRBJ1-1, with TRBD1 as a possible D gene (6 bases). Trimming left V 6 bases short and J 0 bases short, with 11 bases between. The CDR3 loop spans 14 amino acids. The CDR3 DNA sequence: TGTGCCAGCAGGCCGACAGGTATGAACACTGAAGCTTTCTTT. It translates to CASRPTGMNTEAFF.

The rearrangement uses TRBV5-1 and TRBJ2-7; no reliable D call. CDR1 is SGHRS, CDR2 YFSETQ, per germline. V was pared by 2 bases and J by 3 bases, with 12 bases between. CDR3 length equals 14 residues. This CDR3 is CASSFGANSYEQYF. The CDR3 bases are TGCGCCAGCAGCTTCGGCGCGAACAGCTACGAGCAGTACTTC.

The V and J genes are TRBV4-2 and TRBJ2-2, with D tentatively TRBD2 (6 bases). Trimming took 0 bases from V and 5 from J, leaving 13 bases between them. The CDR3 has 16 amino acids. Germline V lookup: CDR1 LGHNA, CDR2 YNFKEQ. The CDR3, as DNA: TGTGCCAGCAGCCAAGATTGGGACTCCCTGACCGGGGAGCTGTTTTTT. This codes for CASSQDWDSLTGELFF.

DNA of the CDR3: TGTGCCAGCTCACTGGACAGGGTGTCGCACTATGGCTACACCTTC. Amino acids: CASSLDRVSHYGYTF. The chain combines TRBV18 with TRBJ1-2, with TRBD1 matching over 8 bases. This CDR3 is built from 15 residues. Germline V gives CDR1 KGHSH, CDR2 LQKENI. Trimming at V came to 4 bases and at J to 3 bases, leaving 7 bases not matched to a gene.

A few counts support this clonotype. The chain uses TRBV3-1 and TRBJ2-6, with D unclear. The CDR3 is 13 amino acids. The germline V gene has CDR1 LGHDT and CDR2 YNNKEL (reference sequence). V was pared by 5 bases and J by 2 bases, with 4 bases between. The CDR3: CASSEAGANVLTF. For the CDR3, the DNA is TGTGCCAGCAGCGAAGCTGGGGCCAACGTCCTGACTTTC. The complete variable domain, with remaining parts taken from reference TRBV3-1 and TRBJ2-6, reads DTAVSQTPKYLVTQMGNDKSIKCEQNLGHDTMYWYKQDSKKFLKIMFSYNNKELIINETVPNRFSPKSPDKAHLNLHINSLELGDSAVYFCASSEAGANVLTFGAGSRLTVL.

The chain has TRBV20-1 and TRBJ1-2; tentatively, D is TRBD1 (5 bases). The germline V and J ends were trimmed by 5 bases and 3 bases, with 13 bases remaining between them. CDR3 length equals 13 residues. Germline loops: CDR1 DFQATT, CDR2 SNEGSKA (reference sequence). As DNA, the CDR3 is TGCAGTGCTTCCAAAGGGGCGGACTATGGCTACACCTTC. Amino acid sequence: CSASKGADYGYTF.

This clonotype was observed many times. The chain couples TRBV5-1 to TRBJ1-2; no definite D call. Trimming took 1 base from V and 0 from J, leaving 16 bases between them. The CDR3 runs to 17 residues. Germline V CDR1 and CDR2: SGHRS, YFSETQ. In DNA form, the CDR3 reads TGCGCCAGCAGCTTGTGGACGGGTCAACCCACTAACTATGGCTACACCTTC. Residues: CASSLWTGQPTNYGYTF.

The chain employs TRBV29-1 and TRBJ2-3; 11 nucleotides line up with TRBD2. The CDR3 totals 12 residues. The ends lost 3 bases at V and 10 bases at J; junction bases unmatched: 3. Germline V gene data show CDR1 as SQVTM and CDR2 as ANQGSEA. This CDR3 is CSVDSGGAPQYF. Written as DNA, the CDR3 is TGCAGCGTTGATAGCGGGGGGGCCCCGCAGTATTTT.

Here the CDR3 DNA reads TGTGCCAGCAGTTTAAGACATATAGGTGAAGCTTTCTTT. Encoded protein: CASSLRHIGEAFF. The J gene is TRBJ1-1, the V gene TRBV12-3 or TRBV12-4; D remains ambiguous. V was shortened by 2 bases and J by 7 bases, with 11 bases between the two germline ends. The CDR3 totals 13 residues.

The J gene is TRBJ1-5, the V gene TRBV23-1; TRBD1 is a possible D gene (6 bases). TRBV23-1 is filed as an ORF, its function uncertain. Trimming stripped 0 bases from V and 5 bases from J, with 11 bases between. The CDR3 consists of 15 residues. CDR3 nucleotides: TGCGCCAGCAGTCAATCTGTCCCAGGGGATCAGCCCCAGCATTTT. It yields the protein CASSQSVPGDQPQHF.

This clonotype was observed a few times. The chain joins TRBV5-1 to TRBJ1-1, with 8 bases matching TRBD1. The CDR3 is 14 residues long. The germline V gene encodes CDR1 SGHRS and CDR2 YFSETQ. J lost 4 bases, V lost 2 bases, and 4 bases had no gene match. CDR3 sequence: CASSFIRGLTEAFF. In DNA, the CDR3 is TGCGCCAGCAGCTTCATCAGGGGGCTCACTGAAGCTTTCTTT.

There are a few counts of this clonotype. The rearrangement joins TRBV6-2 or TRBV6-3 to TRBJ2-7, with D uncertain. V was clipped by 4 bases and J by 5 bases, with 9 bases between them. Per the germline V gene, CDR1 is MNHEY and CDR2 is SVGEGT. The CDR3 contains 12 residues. DNA for the CDR3: TGTGCCAGCAGTTCATCACGGAACGAGCAGTACGTC. The encoded protein is CASSSSRNEQYV.

Only a few counts were recorded for this clonotype. The J gene is TRBJ1-5, the V gene TRBV2; the D is unclear. V lost 5 bases and J 7 bases, leaving 12 bases between the germline ends. Germline CDR1 and CDR2: SNHLY and FYNNEI. The CDR3 covers 13 residues. This CDR3 is CASSLELTQPQHF. As DNA, the CDR3 is TGTGCCAGCAGTTTAGAGCTGACCCAGCCCCAGCATTTT.

This clonotype was counted a few times. The chain links TRBV7-2 to TRBJ2-7, with a possible D match to TRBD1 (7 bases). The CDR3 is 13 amino acids. Germline-derived CDR1 and CDR2 are SGHTA and FQGNSA. The germline V and J ends were trimmed by 6 bases and 3 bases, with 12 bases remaining between them. The CDR3 bases are TGTGCCAGCAGGGAGGGGGCGGGCTACGAGCAGTACTTC. It is translated as CASREGAGYEQYF.

This clonotype was recorded at least ten times. The chain employs TRBV5-1 and TRBJ2-3, with TRBD2 matching 12 bases. V lost 4 bases and J lost 4; bases outside the gene matches: 7. This CDR3 region has 16 residues. Germline CDR1 is SGHRS and CDR2 is YFSETQ. The CDR3 sequence: CASSAGLAGIADTQYF. The CDR3 coding sequence is TGCGCCAGCAGCGCCGGACTAGCGGGGATCGCAGATACGCAGTATTTT.